This TCR beta chain was recovered during a study of T cells after yellow fever vaccination. Study information: The authors prepared low-cell-number fractions using SMART-Seq v4 Ultra Low Input. General study points: High-abundance clonotypes from the bulk population could contaminate FACS-sorted repertoires.

This clonotype occurred a few times. Its specificity is unknown. TCRdb redid the calling of the 5' RACE reads with MiXCR, one entry per CDR3 protein. The top ten hold around 15% of the sample, which has roughly 500,000 distinct CDR3 sequences, roughly a fifth seen once. The germline CDR1 and CDR2 sequences are SGHRS and YFSETQ. This CDR3 comprises 14 residues. Trimming left V 2 bases short and J 4 bases short, with 10 bases between. This TCR came from a man aged 30 to 39 who received the YFV17D yellow fever vaccine. V gene TRBV5-1 combines with J gene TRBJ2-1; no definite D call. This specimen was PBMCs, taken 15 days after the yellow fever booster vaccination. The DNA for the CDR3 is TGCGCCAGCAGCTTAGGGAACCCGTACAATGAGCAGTTCTTC. Its translation is CASSLGNPYNEQFF.